The 28 T cell receptor beta chains given below trace back to one sample, sequenced in a study of blood T cell repertoires in COVID-19. Some clones are missing from TCRdb's copy, which holds only in-frame ones; the method was immunoSEQ multiplex PCR. Among some 150,000 clones listed, just over 85% were seen once. The sequencing input was peripheral blood. These receptors all stem from a woman aged 55-70 years with acute or convalescent COVID-19.

The V and J genes are TRBV7-3 and TRBJ1-1; possible D gene TRBD1, 6 bases. Germline assignment: CDR1 SGHTA and CDR2 FQGTGA. Trimming left V 6 bases short and J 1 base short, with 15 bases between. The CDR3 has 15 residues. CDR3 in DNA: TGTGCCAGCAGGAGGGTAGCGGGACAGAACACTGAAGCTTTCTTT. It translates to CASRRVAGQNTEAFF.

V usage is TRBV6-5 and J usage is TRBJ1-5; D is perhaps TRBD1 (6 bases). The CDR3 sequence is 16 residues long. Trimming removed 4 bases from V and 2 bases from J, with 15 bases in between. Looked up from germline, CDR1 is MNHEY and CDR2 is SVGAGI. CDR3 sequence: CASSSLQGRRNQPQHF. CDR3 nucleotides: TGTGCCAGCAGTTCGTTACAGGGAAGGCGCAATCAGCCCCAGCATTTT.

The rearrangement uses TRBV21-1 and TRBJ1-1. TRBV21-1 is an annotated pseudogene. CDR3 size: 16 residues. The CDR3 nucleotides are TGTGCCAGCAGCAAACCGCTTGGGTGGGAGTACACTGAAGCTTTCTTT. This gives the protein CASSKPLGWEYTEAFF.

This CDR3 reads CAISARTSGNEQFF. The CDR3 DNA reads as TGTGCCATCAGTGCCCGGACTAGCGGCAATGAGCAGTTCTTC. The V gene is TRBV10-3, the J gene TRBJ2-1; 10 positions agree with TRBD2. Per the germline V gene, CDR1 is ENHRY and CDR2 is SYGVKD. J lost 6 bases, V lost 4 bases, and 3 bases had no gene match. This CDR3 spans 14 amino acids.

The chain employs TRBV7-9 and TRBJ1-2, with 10 positions matching TRBD1. Germline V gene lookup returns CDR1 SEHNR and CDR2 FQNEAQ (reference sequence). The CDR3 contains 15 residues. J lost 7 bases, V lost 5 bases, and 10 bases had no gene match. CDR3 nucleotide sequence: TGTGCCAGCAGCCGTCGAGGACAGGGGGGGCTTGGCTACACCTTC. Encoded protein: CASSRRGQGGLGYTF.

V is TRBV7-9 and J is TRBJ1-1; 7 nucleotides align to TRBD1. J lost 3 bases, V lost 4 bases, and 5 bases had no gene match. CDR1 is SEHNR, CDR2 FQNEAQ, per germline (reference sequence). This CDR3 spans 14 amino acids. The CDR3 DNA sequence: TGTGCCAGCAGCTCAGCGGGGACAGACACTGAAGCTTTCTTT. This sequence encodes CASSSAGTDTEAFF.

The chain has TRBV3-1 (or the pseudogene TRBV3-2) and TRBJ1-3; weak D call: TRBD1 (5 bases). The CDR3 extends over 15 amino acids. Trimming left V 0 bases short and J 2 bases short, with 8 bases between. Germline CDR1 LGHDT, CDR2 YNNKEL (reference sequence). The chain's CDR3 is CASSQDDSAGNTIYF. The CDR3 DNA is TGTGCCAGCAGCCAAGATGACAGTGCTGGAAACACCATATATTTT.

This clone was observed a few times. J is TRBJ2-7 and V is TRBV25-1, with TRBD1 as a possible D gene (5 bases). Trimming removed 2 bases from V and 3 bases from J, with 5 bases in between. CDR3 length equals 12 residues. Germline assignment: CDR1 MGHDK and CDR2 SYGVNS. DNA of the CDR3: TGTGCCAGCAGTGAACAGGGCTACGAGCAGTACTTC. As protein: CASSEQGYEQYF.

The chain links TRBV7-8 to TRBJ1-2; the D is unclear. With 5 bases removed from V and 8 bases from J, the gap between germline ends came to 12 bases. CDR3 size: 12 residues. Germline loops: CDR1 SGHVS, CDR2 FQNEAQ. The CDR3 region is CASSALVGGYTF. DNA for the CDR3: TGTGCCAGCAGCGCCCTGGTTGGCGGCTACACCTTC. Based on the CDR3 plus reference TRBV7-8 and TRBJ1-2, the full variable domain is GAGVSQSPRYKVAKRGQDVALRCDPISGHVSLFWYQQALGQGPEFLTYFQNEAQLDKSGLPSDRFFAERPEGSVSTLKIQRTQQEDSAVYLCASSALVGGYTFGSGTRLTVV.

The chain has TRBV20-1 and TRBJ1-1; weak D call: TRBD1 (5 bases). The CDR3 has 9 amino acids. From germline, CDR1 is DFQATT and CDR2 SNEGSKA (reference sequence). V gave up 6 bases and J gave up 11 bases, with 10 bases separating them. DNA of the CDR3: TGCAGTGCAGGGGTTAGGGCTTTCTTT. It codes for CSAGVRAFF.

This clone has just one count. This sequence joins TRBV7-3 and TRBJ2-2; 9 bases are a match to TRBD2. V shed 8 bases, J shed 6 bases, and the junction held 13 bases outside the gene matches. Germline V gene lookup returns CDR1 SGHTA and CDR2 FQGTGA. This CDR3 is built from 16 residues. The CDR3 is CASRKAGGHLSGELFF. The CDR3 nucleotides are TGTGCCAGCCGGAAGGCGGGGGGGCATTTATCCGGGGAGCTGTTTTTT.

In its sample, this clone was seen once. The chain couples TRBV28 to TRBJ2-7; perhaps TRBD2 as D (5 bases). CDR1 is MDHEN and CDR2 is SYDVKM in the germline V gene. The CDR3 loop spans 14 amino acids. Trimming stripped 5 bases from V and 4 bases from J, with 15 bases between. The DNA of the CDR3 is TGTGCCAGCAGTAAAGGACCGGGCGGGTACGAGCAGTACTTC. This codes for CASSKGPGGYEQYF.

The chain employs TRBV7-9 and TRBJ2-2; maybe TRBD2 (5 bases). The CDR3 is 15 amino acids. Trimming took 8 bases from V and 0 from J, leaving 13 bases between them. The germline V gene encodes CDR1 SEHNR and CDR2 FQNEAQ (reference sequence). The CDR3 region has the DNA TGTGCCAGCTCACCGACTATTTCGAACACCGGGGAGCTGTTTTTT. Encoded protein: CASSPTISNTGELFF.

The V call is TRBV6-5, the J call TRBJ1-2, with D possibly matching TRBD1 (5 bases). The CDR3 runs 15 residues. CDR1 and CDR2 (germline): MNHEY, SVGAGI. Trimming shortened V by 5 bases and J by 6 bases, and 19 bases separated the two germline ends. The DNA for the CDR3 is TGTGCCAGCAGTCCTCCGGTGGGCAGGGCCCATGGCTACACCTTC. This sequence encodes CASSPPVGRAHGYTF.

In this sample, this clone turned up a few times. This chain joins TRBV4-3 and TRBJ1-2, with 7 bases matching TRBD1. V lost 0 bases to trimming and J lost 4 bases; unmatched junction nucleotides: 14. Germline lookup yields CDR1 LGHNA and CDR2 YSLEER. CDR3 length: 18 residues. The CDR3 spells CASSQELGQSFEFYGYTF. CDR3 coding DNA: TGCGCCAGCAGCCAAGAATTGGGACAGTCTTTTGAGTTCTATGGCTACACCTTC.

V and J are TRBV7-2 and TRBJ1-2; D is undetermined. V was trimmed by 2 bases and J by 5 bases, leaving 9 bases between them. The CDR3 sequence is 13 residues long. CDR1 and CDR2 from the germline V gene are SGHTA and FQGNSA. The CDR3, as DNA: TGTGCCAGCAGCTTATTCGGTGGTTATGGCTACACCTTC. The encoded protein is CASSLFGGYGYTF. The variable domain in full, completed from reference TRBV7-2 and TRBJ1-2, reads GAGVSQSPSNKVTEKGKDVELRCDPISGHTALYWYRQSLGQGLEFLIYFQGNSAPDKSGLPSDRFSAERTGGSVSTLTIQRTQQEDSAVYLCASSLFGGYGYTFGSGTRLTVV.

The rearrangement uses TRBV10-3 and TRBJ1-2, with a tentative D call TRBD1 (6 bases). The CDR3 contains 12 residues. The germline gives CDR1 ENHRY, CDR2 SYGVKD. V lost 3 bases, J lost 6 bases, and 8 bases lay in between. CDR3 DNA: TGTGCCATCAGTGACGACAGGAATGGCTACACCTTC. Its protein is CAISDDRNGYTF.

The J gene is TRBJ2-7, the V gene TRBV7-2, with 7 bases matching TRBD1. The CDR3 has 15 amino acids. V shed 1 base and J 3 bases; nucleotides not matched to a gene: 6. Germline values: CDR1 SGHTA, CDR2 FQGNSA. The CDR3 DNA sequence: TGTGCCAGCAGCTTAGAAGGGGGACAGTACTACGAGCAGTACTTC. Encoded protein: CASSLEGGQYYEQYF. Full variable domain (outside the CDR3, taken from reference TRBV7-2 and TRBJ2-7): GAGVSQSPSNKVTEKGKDVELRCDPISGHTALYWYRQSLGQGLEFLIYFQGNSAPDKSGLPSDRFSAERTGGSVSTLTIQRTQQEDSAVYLCASSLEGGQYYEQYFGPGTRLTVT.

The gene calls are TRBV6-5 and TRBJ2-1; TRBD1 might be the D (6 bases). Germline V gives CDR1 MNHEY, CDR2 SVGAGI. Trimming removed 5 bases at V and 4 bases at J, with 12 bases between. The CDR3 consists of 14 residues. The CDR3 loop is CASSTDSFYNEQFF. CDR3 sequence (DNA): TGTGCCAGCAGTACGGACAGTTTTTACAATGAGCAGTTCTTC.

J is TRBJ2-1 and V is TRBV19, with a tentative D call TRBD1 (5 bases). From germline, CDR1 is LNHDA and CDR2 SQIVND (reference sequence). CDR3 size: 16 residues. The V gene lost 5 bases and the J gene lost 3 bases, with 17 bases spanning the gap. In nucleotides, the CDR3 is TGTGCCAGTAGTCCTACAGGATTTAGGAACTACAATGAGCAGTTCTTC. Translating it yields CASSPTGFRNYNEQFF.

The CDR3 loop reads CASSLVAGFNEQFF. In DNA form, the CDR3 reads TGTGCCAGCAGCTTGGTTGCAGGGTTCAATGAGCAGTTCTTC. The chain has TRBV5-6 and TRBJ2-1; a possible D gene is TRBD1 (5 bases). V lost 0 bases to trimming and J lost 6 bases, with 10 bases between them. Germline V CDR1 and CDR2: SGHDT, YYEEEE. The CDR3 is 14 amino acids. The variable domain in full, with the rest retrieved from reference TRBV5-6 and TRBJ2-1, is DAGVTQSPTHLIKTRGQQVTLRCSPKSGHDTVSWYQQALGQGPQFIFQYYEEEERQRGNFPDRFSGHQFPNYSSELNVNALLLGDSALYLCASSLVAGFNEQFFGPGTRLTVL.

V is TRBV29-1 and J is TRBJ2-7; 9 bases align to TRBD2. Germline V gene lookup returns CDR1 SQVTM and CDR2 ANQGSEA. The CDR3 is made up of 14 amino acids. The junction had 7 bases not matched to a gene; V was cut back by 6 bases and J by 1 base. For the CDR3, the DNA is TGCAGCGTATCACCGGGACTAGCTTCCTACGAGCAGTACTTC. Translating gives CSVSPGLASYEQYF.

The chain links TRBV6-5 to TRBJ2-7; D unclear. Trimming took 0 bases from V and 3 from J, leaving 9 bases between them. The CDR3 runs to 14 residues. The V gene's germline CDR1 is MNHEY and CDR2 SVGAGI. Here the CDR3 reads CASSYSPPSYEQYF. In DNA, the CDR3 is TGTGCCAGCAGTTACTCCCCACCGAGCTACGAGCAGTACTTC.

The chain links TRBV4-3 to TRBJ2-3; the match to TRBD2 covers 10 bases. Unmatched junction bases numbered 8, after V lost 1 base and J lost 1 base. CDR3 length equals 18 residues. Germline V lookup: CDR1 LGHNA, CDR2 YSLEER. CDR3 bases: TGCGCCAGCAGCCAAGCCTCTATAACTAGCGGGGGCACAGATACGCAGTATTTT. Its translation: CASSQASITSGGTDTQYF.

The chain carries TRBV4-2 and TRBJ2-2; TRBD1 matches 7 bases. CDR1 and CDR2 (germline): LGHNA, YNFKEQ. V was clipped by 6 bases and J by 3 bases; unmatched bases: 7. This CDR3 has 15 residues. The CDR3: CASRRQGIDTGELFF. The CDR3, as DNA: TGTGCCAGCAGACGACAGGGTATCGACACCGGGGAGCTGTTTTTT.

This chain uses TRBV12-3 or TRBV12-4 with TRBJ2-3; D uncertain. The CDR3 extends over 13 amino acids. Trimming pared 4 bases from V and 2 bases from J, leaving 7 bases between. The CDR3 sequence: CASSYGPTDTQYF. The CDR3 DNA is TGTGCCAGCAGTTATGGCCCCACAGATACGCAGTATTTT.

The rearrangement joins TRBV7-2 to TRBJ2-3, with TRBD2 matching 9 bases. The CDR3 covers 14 residues. The V gene end was trimmed by 5 bases and the J gene end by 3 bases; junction bases not matched to a gene: 3. CDR1 SGHTA and CDR2 FQGNSA come from the germline V gene. The CDR3 DNA sequence: TGTGCCAGCAGCCCGGGACTAGCAACAGATACGCAGTATTTT. Encoded protein: CASSPGLATDTQYF.

This clone was recorded only once. V gene TRBV6-1 combines with J gene TRBJ2-3; 14 nucleotides agree with TRBD2. Per the germline V gene, CDR1 is MNHNS and CDR2 is SASEGT. The CDR3 spans 18 residues. V lost 3 bases to trimming and J lost 1 base; unmatched junction nucleotides: 6. CDR3 in amino acids: CASSDTRLAGGGTDTQYF. The CDR3, as DNA: TGTGCCAGCAGTGACACCCGACTAGCGGGGGGGGGCACAGATACGCAGTATTTT.